Listed here is a single T cell receptor beta chain. Its antigen remains unknown. This entry belongs to a study of T-cell memory formation after mild COVID-19. Whole-study findings and limits: Unconfirmed was the SARS-CoV-2 specificity of second-wave clones that peaked on day 37. Whereas later expanders leaned CD4+, clones contracting day 15 to 85 showed a balanced CD4/CD8 makeup.

The authors produced TCR alpha and TCR beta cDNA libraries with sample barcodes and UMIs by 5'RACE using constant-segment primers. TCRdb reprocessed the 5' RACE reads with MiXCR, giving one entry per CDR3 protein. The table lists 58,000 or so distinct CDR3 sequences, 28% of them singletons. Per the germline V gene, CDR1 is DFQATT and CDR2 is SNEGSKA (reference sequence). V lost 0 bases to trimming and J lost 4 bases, with 18 bases between them. This CDR3 spans 17 amino acids. The clonotype originates from a man aged 18 to 29 who had mild COVID-19 (a few samples of this study predate the infection). Cell type and time point are not known. The gene calls are TRBV20-1 and TRBJ1-4; D is uncertain. Sequencing was carried out using PBMCs or a T cell subset sorted from them (not recorded which). The CDR3 nucleotides are TGCAGTGCTAGAGATGTATGGGCGGCGGAGCTTAATGAAAAACTGTTTTTT. This translates into CSARDVWAAELNEKLFF.